This TCR beta chain was found in a study of breast tumors, draining lymph nodes, adjacent tissues. Study results and limitations: That most tumor T cells come from lymph nodes remained unproven. Tumor and nontumor repertoires were significantly more similar in luminal-like than in basal-like breast cancer. Tumor TCR diversity was below lymph nodes but above nontumor tissue.

Axillary draining lymph nodes of breast cancer patients supplied the node samples. This clonotype has a count of ten or more. The antigen is unknown. TCRdb independently ran MiXCR on the multiplex PCR reads; one entry per CDR3 protein. Of over 150,000 distinct CDR3 sequences in the sample, approximately 33% were seen once. The receptor's source is a female donor with breast cancer. Some clones in this sample may be carry-over from other donors' samples. The source material was axillary lymph node tissue.

The DNA for the CDR3 is TGCAGTGCTAGATCGGGACAGGGGACCGGGGAGCTGTTTTTT. This codes for CSARSGQGTGELFF. The chain combines TRBV20-1 with TRBJ2-2; 10 nucleotides line up with TRBD1. With 2 bases clipped from V and 5 bases from J, the junction kept 2 bases outside the gene matches. CDR3 length: 14 residues. Germline CDR1 reads DFQATT; CDR2 reads SNEGSKA (reference sequence).